These 32 T cell receptor beta chains originate from one sample sequenced in a study of T-cell reconstitution after alpha-beta-depleted transplantation in children. Unique molecular identifiers were used to barcode this TCRbeta library. TCRdb processed the PCR reads anew with MiXCR; each CDR3 protein has one entry. Among some 830,000 distinct CDR3 sequences, roughly 16% were seen once, and the ten largest hold 5%. The sequences come from PBMCs, mostly from graft donor cells, collected 360 days after TCRalphabeta/CD19-depleted stem cell transplant. The source is a male patient aged 10-17 years who had a stem cell transplant for acute lymphoblastic leukemia, so the T cells may come from the graft donor.

This chain uses TRBV5-5 with TRBJ2-2; 8 positions agree with TRBD2. The CDR3 covers 15 residues. Unmatched junction bases numbered 10, after V lost 6 bases and J lost 6 bases. CDR1 is SGHKS, CDR2 YYEKEE, per germline (reference sequence). This CDR3 is CASTPGGRTPGELFF. The CDR3 DNA sequence: TGTGCCAGCACCCCGGGGGGGAGGACTCCCGGGGAGCTGTTTTTT.

This clonotype was detected only a few times. As DNA, the CDR3 is TGTGCCAGCAGCTTAGCGGGACGCCAGCCCCAGCATTTT. This translates into CASSLAGRQPQHF. The V gene is TRBV7-9, the J gene TRBJ1-5; D perhaps matches TRBD1 (5 bases). Trimming shortened V by 0 bases and J by 7 bases, and 7 bases separated the two germline ends. This CDR3 spans 13 amino acids. CDR1 SEHNR and CDR2 FQNEAQ come from the germline V gene (reference sequence).

This clonotype was recorded many times. CDR3 bases: TGCGCCAGCAGCTCTAGCGGGAGTTGGGAAAATGAGCAGTTCTTC. Translation: CASSSSGSWENEQFF. The rearrangement links TRBV5-1 to TRBJ2-1; 10 bases line up with TRBD2. The germline V gene encodes CDR1 SGHRS and CDR2 YFSETQ. V shed 3 bases and J 7 bases; nucleotides not matched to a gene: 7. The CDR3 is 15 amino acids.

This chain joins TRBV5-1 and TRBJ2-5; TRBD2 is a possible D gene (6 bases). Germline-derived CDR1 and CDR2 are SGHRS and YFSETQ. The V end lost 1 base, the J end lost 2 bases, and 18 bases lay between the germline ends. This CDR3 contains 17 residues. CDR3 sequence (DNA): TGCGCCAGCAGCTTGATCGGGGGAAGGGGAAATCAAGAGACCCAGTACTTC. This codes for CASSLIGGRGNQETQYF.

This clonotype showed up just a few times. V usage is TRBV2 and J usage is TRBJ2-7; 8 nucleotides align to TRBD1. V was clipped by 6 bases and J by 9 bases; unmatched bases: 13. The CDR3 runs to 14 residues. Germline lookup yields CDR1 SNHLY and CDR2 FYNNEI. CDR3 amino acids: CASSSTGSGTGQYF. The CDR3 region has the DNA TGTGCCAGCAGCTCCACAGGGTCGGGGACAGGGCAGTACTTC.

This chain uses TRBV7-8 with TRBJ2-5; 7 positions agree with TRBD2. V lost 1 base to trimming and J lost 4 bases; unmatched junction nucleotides: 12. This CDR3 has 17 residues. Germline CDR1 and CDR2: SGHVS and FQNEAQ. The CDR3 nucleotides read TGTGCCAGCAGCTTAGGTTTCGCTGCGGGAGTGGTAGAGACCCAGTACTTC. This gives the protein CASSLGFAAGVVETQYF.

The V gene is TRBV7-2, the J gene TRBJ2-7; D unclear. The germline V gene has CDR1 SGHTA and CDR2 FQGNSA. There are 14 residues in the CDR3. V lost 1 base and J lost 4, with 11 bases in between. Written as DNA, the CDR3 is TGTGCCAGCAGCTTAGGCAAGGGAAGTTACGAGCAGTACTTC. The encoded protein is CASSLGKGSYEQYF.

The chain combines TRBV25-1 with TRBJ1-4; no definite D call. From germline, CDR1 is MGHDK and CDR2 SYGVNS. Trimming shortened V by 2 bases and J by 5 bases, and 3 bases separated the two germline ends. The length of the CDR3 is 12 residues. CDR3: CASSERNEKLFF. The CDR3, as DNA: TGTGCCAGCAGTGAACGGAATGAAAAACTGTTTTTT.

Only one count was recorded for this clonotype. The V and J genes are TRBV7-2 and TRBJ2-7; 8 bases map to TRBD1. J gave up 7 bases and V 0 bases, and 8 bases lay outside the gene matches. The CDR3 totals 15 residues. The germline gives CDR1 SGHTA, CDR2 FQGNSA. CDR3 DNA: TGTGCCAGCAGCTTAGCGCAGGGGGCGTCGGGGGAGCAGTACTTC. Translated, it gives CASSLAQGASGEQYF.

The chain recombines TRBV6-2 or TRBV6-3 with TRBJ2-7; 12 bases line up with TRBD2. This CDR3 is 15 amino acids long. Per the germline V gene, CDR1 is MNHEY and CDR2 is SVGEGT. Trimming at V came to 0 bases and at J to 6 bases, leaving 3 bases not matched to a gene. CDR3 coding DNA: TGTGCCAGCAGTTACTCGGAACTAGCGGGAGGCGAGCAGTACTTC. Its protein product is CASSYSELAGGEQYF.

The sample holds a few counts of this clonotype. This chain connects TRBV29-1 to TRBJ2-7, with 12 bases lining up with TRBD1. Germline CDR1 reads SQVTM; CDR2 reads ANQGSEA. The CDR3 is 18 amino acids. Losses at the gene ends were 0 bases for V and 0 bases for J; bases not matched to a gene: 9. In DNA form, the CDR3 reads TGCAGCGTTGAAGAAGCGGGACAGGGGGCTTTAAGCTCCTACGAGCAGTACTTC. It translates to CSVEEAGQGALSSYEQYF.

The chain has TRBV7-9 and TRBJ2-2; perhaps TRBD1 as D (5 bases). The CDR3 is made up of 16 amino acids. V lost 5 bases and J 4 bases, leaving 17 bases between the germline ends. Germline V gives CDR1 SEHNR, CDR2 FQNEAQ (reference sequence). CDR3 region: CASSKDQGRGTGELFF. The CDR3 region has the DNA TGTGCCAGCAGCAAGGACCAGGGTAGGGGCACCGGGGAGCTGTTTTTT.

In this sample, this clonotype turned up a few times. V usage is TRBV4-2 and J usage is TRBJ2-7, with a possible D match to TRBD1 (7 bases). V gave up 1 base and J gave up 12 bases, with 16 bases separating them. Per germline, CDR1 LGHNA and CDR2 YNFKEQ. The length of the CDR3 is 13 residues. CDR3 in DNA: TGTGCCAGCAGCCAAGGGGGGGACAGACAGGCGTACTTC. Translation gives CASSQGGDRQAYF.

This clonotype was seen repeatedly, ten times or more. The rearrangement links TRBV7-6 to TRBJ2-2; no clear D. The CDR3 is 18 residues long. In germline, CDR1 is SGHVS, CDR2 FNYEAQ. V gave up 1 base and J gave up 6 bases, with 21 bases separating them. The CDR3 loop reads CASSLVGLIHWFAGELFF. The CDR3 region has the DNA TGTGCCAGCAGCTTAGTGGGCTTAATTCATTGGTTCGCCGGGGAGCTGTTTTTT.

Ten or more counts support this clonotype. The chain has TRBV20-1 and TRBJ1-1; 7 bases are shared with TRBD1. The ends lost 5 bases at V and 0 bases at J; junction bases unmatched: 9. This CDR3 region has 15 residues. CDR1 and CDR2 (germline): DFQATT, SNEGSKA (reference sequence). DNA of the CDR3: TGCAGTGCTCCTATAGGGGGCCACATGAACACTGAAGCTTTCTTT. This sequence encodes CSAPIGGHMNTEAFF.

Only a few counts were recorded for this clonotype. The V gene is TRBV12-3 or TRBV12-4, the J gene TRBJ2-5, with 11 bases lining up with TRBD2. Losses at the gene ends were 4 bases for V and 5 bases for J; bases not matched to a gene: 21. This CDR3 region has 20 residues. The CDR3 DNA reads as TGTGCCAGCAGTTACTTAATGGGGACTAGCGGAGGAAAGGGGTCCGAGACCCAGTACTTC. It encodes CASSYLMGTSGGKGSETQYF.

The genes are TRBV20-1 and TRBJ2-7; 8 bases are a match to TRBD1. Trimming took 8 bases from V and 0 from J; bases not matched to a gene: 9. Looked up from germline, CDR1 is DFQATT and CDR2 is SNEGSKA (reference sequence). The CDR3 covers 14 residues. CDR3: CSSAWDRYSYEQYF. The CDR3 region has the DNA TGCAGTTCTGCGTGGGACAGGTACTCCTACGAGCAGTACTTC.

The chain combines TRBV30 with TRBJ2-1; D remains unclear. Germline V CDR1 and CDR2: GTSNPN, SVGIG (reference sequence). The CDR3 length is 10 residues. Between the trimmed V and J ends, which lost 0 bases and 10 bases, there was a span of 4 bases. Written as DNA, the CDR3 is TGTGCCTGGAGTGTGGCGGAGCAGTTCTTC. Protein product: CAWSVAEQFF.

This clonotype was observed a handful of times. The genes are TRBV12-3 or TRBV12-4 and TRBJ1-2; TRBD1 might be the D (5 bases). With 7 bases removed from V and 1 base from J, the gap between germline ends came to 13 bases. CDR3 length equals 14 residues. This CDR3 reads CASIKGDINYGYTF. CDR3 DNA sequence: TGTGCCAGCATAAAAGGGGATATTAACTATGGCTACACCTTC.

The rearrangement joins TRBV5-6 to TRBJ2-3, with no clear D. CDR1 and CDR2 from the germline V gene are SGHDT and YYEEEE. This CDR3 has 14 amino acids. V lost 0 bases and J 2 bases, leaving 7 bases between the germline ends. CDR3 amino acids: CASSLELTTDTQYF. CDR3 in DNA: TGTGCCAGCAGCTTGGAACTGACCACAGATACGCAGTATTTT.

This clonotype was recorded at least ten times. The V call is TRBV5-1, the J call TRBJ2-1, with 11 bases lining up with TRBD2. The germline gives CDR1 SGHRS, CDR2 YFSETQ. V lost 7 bases, J lost 7 bases, and 7 bases stayed unmatched. The CDR3 runs 14 residues. CDR3 sequence (DNA): TGCGCCAGCCGAACTAGCGGGAGTGAGAATGAGCAGTTCTTC. This encodes CASRTSGSENEQFF.

The chain combines TRBV7-6 with TRBJ2-7, with TRBD1 as a possible D gene (6 bases). The CDR3 is 15 amino acids. Trimming cost V 3 bases and J 1 base, with 13 bases left between them. Looked up from germline, CDR1 is SGHVS and CDR2 is FNYEAQ. CDR3 in amino acids: CASSFHREFSYEQYF. The CDR3 nucleotides read TGTGCCAGCAGCTTCCACAGGGAATTTTCCTACGAGCAGTACTTC.

The sample holds a few counts of this clonotype. The CDR3 is CASSLGMYSYNEQFF. Written as DNA, the CDR3 is TGTGCCAGCAGCTTAGGGATGTACTCCTACAATGAGCAGTTCTTC. The gene calls are TRBV7-3 and TRBJ2-1; D is unresolved. This CDR3 has 15 residues. Germline assignment: CDR1 SGHTA and CDR2 FQGTGA. Trimming took off 2 bases at V and 0 bases at J, with 8 bases between the two ends.

V and J are TRBV15 and TRBJ2-7; TRBD2 matches at 11 bases. CDR1 is LNHNV and CDR2 is YYDKDF in the germline V gene (reference sequence). Losses at the gene ends were 5 bases for V and 4 bases for J; bases not matched to a gene: 10. The CDR3 covers 16 residues. DNA for the CDR3: TGTGCCACCAGCCCCAGCGGGCTAGCGGGAGGTTACGAGCAGTACTTC. Residues: CATSPSGLAGGYEQYF.

The chain links TRBV4-1 to TRBJ2-7; TRBD1 matches 8 bases. Germline assignment: CDR1 MGHRA and CDR2 YSYEKL. The CDR3 consists of 16 residues. Germline trimming cut 1 base from V and 3 bases from J; bases unmatched to any gene: 8. CDR3 amino acids: CASSQGDRIMVYEQYF. CDR3 nucleotide sequence: TGCGCCAGCAGCCAAGGGGACAGGATAATGGTCTACGAGCAGTACTTC.

This clonotype was seen ten or more times. The rearrangement joins TRBV5-1 to TRBJ2-2; D is ambiguous. The CDR3 runs 15 residues. Germline loops: CDR1 SGHRS, CDR2 YFSETQ. V was clipped by 0 bases and J by 2 bases, with 8 bases between them. The DNA for the CDR3 is TGCGCCAGCAGCTTGGATGCCCTTAACACCGGGGAGCTGTTTTTT. Translation gives CASSLDALNTGELFF.

The chain combines TRBV11-2 with TRBJ2-5; a weak D match, TRBD2 (6 bases). Trimming shortened V by 1 base and J by 5 bases, and 14 bases separated the two germline ends. In germline, CDR1 is SGHAT, CDR2 FQNNGV. CDR3 size: 15 residues. The CDR3 region is CASSLVSGVLETQYF. The CDR3, as DNA: TGTGCCAGCAGCTTAGTGTCGGGGGTTTTGGAGACCCAGTACTTC.

This clonotype appeared many times. The V gene is TRBV6-5, the J gene TRBJ2-1; no firm D call. The germline V gene has CDR1 MNHEY and CDR2 SVGAGI. The CDR3 spans 17 residues. Trimming stripped 5 bases from V and 9 bases from J, with 26 bases between. CDR3 sequence (DNA): TGTGCCAGCAGTCCCACGTTTTTGGACCATGTCCGAACTGAGCAGTTCTTC. This sequence encodes CASSPTFLDHVRTEQFF.

The sample holds a few counts of this clonotype. This chain connects TRBV11-1 to TRBJ2-1; TRBD2 matches at 7 bases. V lost 3 bases to trimming and J lost 6 bases; unmatched junction nucleotides: 14. Germline lookup yields CDR1 SGHAT and CDR2 FQDESV (reference sequence). The CDR3 runs 17 residues. The CDR3 sequence: CASSFNFGQREGNEQFF. CDR3 bases: TGTGCCAGCAGCTTTAACTTTGGCCAAAGGGAGGGCAATGAGCAGTTCTTC.

In this sample, this clonotype turned up many times. V is TRBV27 and J is TRBJ1-1, with TRBD1 identical over 7 bases. The length of the CDR3 is 15 residues. Germline-derived CDR1 and CDR2 are MNHEY and SMNVEV (reference sequence). With V trimmed by 7 bases and J by 1 base, 9 bases remained unmatched. The CDR3 loop is CASIKGGGRNTEAFF. CDR3 bases: TGTGCCAGCATTAAAGGGGGCGGACGGAACACTGAAGCTTTCTTT.

The V call is TRBV4-2, the J call TRBJ2-5; tentatively, D is TRBD1 (6 bases). Per the germline V gene, CDR1 is LGHNA and CDR2 is YNFKEQ. This CDR3 has 14 residues. The germline V and J ends were trimmed by 4 bases and 5 bases, with 14 bases remaining between them. The CDR3 DNA reads as TGTGCCAGCAGCCTCGACAGGCGGGTGGAGACCCAGTACTTC. Amino acid sequence: CASSLDRRVETQYF.

The chain links TRBV13 to TRBJ2-1; no definite D call. V lost 10 bases to trimming and J lost 8 bases, with 24 bases between them. Germline values: CDR1 PRHDT, CDR2 FYEKMQ (reference sequence). This CDR3 spans 15 amino acids. The CDR3 sequence is CATTSRVSWHDEQFF. The CDR3 region has the DNA TGTGCCACGACCTCCCGGGTTTCATGGCACGATGAGCAGTTCTTC.